This entry lists 10 T cell receptor beta chains sequenced from one sample in a study of shared clonotypes between healthy human individuals (dated by TCRdb to about 2020). The protocol used for the library was the immunoSEQ multiplex PCR assay. TCRdb carries this immuneACCESS record with in-frame sequences only. Its versions omit some clonotypes, under half of them owing to an unresolved V gene in the studies checked, with the rest unexplained. This sample lists 2.3 million or so clones; approximately 95% were detected once. The biggest ten clones account for 0.39% of the sample. Specimen: naive CD4+ T cells from PBMCs. The label giving this sample's cell subset or site can be read as: CD45RA+ positively selected. These TCRs come from a man between 18 and 35 years old in good health. Some clones in this sample may be carry-over from other donors' samples.

This chain links TRBV28 with TRBJ2-1; no reliable D call. CDR1 and CDR2 (germline): MDHEN, SYDVKM. The germline V and J ends were trimmed by 5 bases and 12 bases, with 17 bases remaining between them. The CDR3 is made up of 13 amino acids. The CDR3 DNA follows: TGTGCCAGCAGTCCCCCATCGAGCGTCGGGCAGTTCTTC. Protein sequence: CASSPPSSVGQFF.

The V and J genes are TRBV6-5 and TRBJ2-1, with D perhaps matching TRBD2 (6 bases). The V end was cut by 8 bases, the J end by 2 bases, with 16 bases between. This CDR3 comprises 15 residues. CDR1 MNHEY and CDR2 SVGAGI come from the germline V gene. The CDR3 sequence is CASGGGPGPYNEQFF. As DNA, the CDR3 is TGTGCCAGCGGAGGAGGGCCAGGCCCCTACAATGAGCAGTTCTTC.

CDR3 in amino acids: CASSPRTGLQPQHF. The CDR3 DNA is TGTGCCAGCAGCCCGAGGACAGGGCTCCAGCCCCAGCATTTT. The rearrangement joins TRBV5-8 to TRBJ1-5, with 8 bases matching TRBD1. This CDR3 has 14 residues. J lost 7 bases, V lost 4 bases, and 7 bases had no gene match. Germline lookup yields CDR1 SGHTS and CDR2 YDEGEE.

The chain employs TRBV6-6 and TRBJ2-4, with D hard to call. Germline CDR1 reads MNHNY; CDR2 reads SVGAGI (reference sequence). V lost 6 bases, J lost 5 bases, and 11 bases lay in between. The CDR3 sequence is 13 residues long. CDR3 sequence (DNA): TGTGCCAGCAGCCCAACCGACGAAAACATTCAGTACTTC. Residues: CASSPTDENIQYF.

The chain recombines TRBV4-1 with TRBJ1-1; D perhaps matches TRBD1 (5 bases). The CDR3 spans 14 residues. Germline V CDR1 and CDR2: MGHRA, YSYEKL. V lost 1 base and J lost 8, with 14 bases in between. CDR3 protein: CASSQVGDPGEAFF. In DNA, the CDR3 is TGCGCCAGCAGCCAAGTAGGGGACCCGGGAGAAGCTTTCTTT.

On this clone: At the DNA level, this CDR3 is encoded by other sequences in the same sample as well. This chain uses TRBV2 with TRBJ2-3; weak D call: TRBD2 (6 bases). CDR1 is SNHLY and CDR2 is FYNNEI in the germline V gene. The CDR3 consists of 12 residues. V shed 3 bases and J shed 5 bases, with 6 bases lying between them. The CDR3 loop reads CASSEREDTQYF. The CDR3 nucleotides read TGTGCCAGCAGTGAGCGGGAAGATACGCAGTATTTT.

The V call is TRBV21-1, the J call TRBJ2-5. TRBV21-1 counts as a pseudogene. The CDR3 length is 18 residues. The CDR3 here is CASSKKWEGDRVVETQYF. CDR3 nucleotides: TGTGCCAGCAGCAAAAAGTGGGAGGGAGACAGGGTGGTCGAGACCCAGTACTTC.

The chain employs TRBV2 and TRBJ2-7; maybe TRBD1 (5 bases). The V gene lost 4 bases and the J gene lost 1 base, with 11 bases spanning the gap. Looked up from germline, CDR1 is SNHLY and CDR2 is FYNNEI. This CDR3 has 14 residues. CDR3 loop: CASSVTAQSYEQYF. The CDR3 DNA sequence: TGTGCCAGCAGTGTGACAGCCCAATCCTACGAGCAGTACTTC.

V gene TRBV7-7 combines with J gene TRBJ2-7; 10 bases map to TRBD1. V was clipped by 5 bases and J by 4 bases; unmatched bases: 5. CDR1 and CDR2 (germline): SSHAT, FNYEAQ (reference sequence). The CDR3 is 14 amino acids. CDR3 nucleotide sequence: TGTGCCAGCAGCCCGGGACAGGGGCCGTACGAGCAGTACTTC. This encodes CASSPGQGPYEQYF.

The CDR3 loop reads CASSSTLGGAQYF. The CDR3 DNA is TGTGCCAGCAGTTCCACCCTGGGGGGGGCGCAGTATTTT. The genes are TRBV6-5 and TRBJ2-3; 7 bases match TRBD2. The CDR3 covers 13 residues. V dropped 4 bases and J dropped 10; count of bases not matched to a gene: 8. Germline V CDR1 and CDR2: MNHEY, SVGAGI.